The 9 T cell receptor beta chains presented below share a single source sample, sequenced in a study of blood T cells in healthy people across ages. The second PCR ran about 6 to 11 cycles with a sample-barcoded 5' primer and J-beta primers. Using its own MiXCR run on the 5' RACE reads, TCRdb lists one record per CDR3 protein. Found here are some 900,000 distinct CDR3 sequences, under 35% of them singletons; the top ten hold 15% to 20%. The sequencing input was blood. The receptors originated from a woman of 80 years or more in good health.

The chain carries TRBV20-1 and TRBJ2-3, with TRBD2 matching 9 bases. This CDR3 is built from 20 residues. CDR1 is DFQATT, CDR2 SNEGSKA, per germline (reference sequence). The ends lost 1 base at V and 4 bases at J; junction bases unmatched: 21. CDR3 sequence (DNA): TGCAGTGCTAGAGGCCTCCGTGGTGGAATAGCGGGAGAACGTTCAGATACGCAGTATTTT. This gives the protein CSARGLRGGIAGERSDTQYF.

This clonotype was observed at least ten times. The genes are TRBV3-1 and TRBJ2-1, with D perhaps being TRBD1 or TRBD2 (5 bases each). CDR1 is LGHDT, CDR2 YNNKEL, per germline (reference sequence). With 3 bases removed from V and 0 bases from J, the gap between germline ends came to 9 bases. This CDR3 has 15 amino acids. CDR3 sequence: CASSQGVNSYNEQFF. The CDR3 nucleotides read TGTGCCAGCAGCCAGGGGGTGAACTCCTACAATGAGCAGTTCTTC.

As regards this clonotype: This sequence may be a read error, since a much larger clone differs from it by one base. CDR3 region: CASSLSDMQEAQYF. CDR3 bases: TGTGCCAGCAGCTTATCCGACATGCAAGAGGCCCAGTACTTC. The chain employs TRBV7-2 and TRBJ2-5; D gene uncertain. CDR3 length: 14 amino acids. Germline values: CDR1 SGHTA, CDR2 FQGNSA.

The sample holds a few counts of this clonotype. A much larger clonotype is one base distant, so this may be a read error. The chain couples TRBV7-2 to TRBJ2-3; tentative D call: TRBD2 (6 bases). Germline CDR1 reads SGHTA; CDR2 reads FQGNSA. The CDR3 has 14 amino acids. CDR3 in DNA: TGTGCCGGCAGCTTAGGAGGGGACGCTTATACGCAGTATTTT. Protein product: CAGSLGGDAYTQYF.

This clonotype was seen more than once but under ten times. V usage is TRBV7-6 and J usage is TRBJ2-1, with 8 bases lining up with TRBD2. V dropped 4 bases and J dropped 7; count of bases not matched to a gene: 12. The germline gives CDR1 SGHVS, CDR2 FNYEAQ. The CDR3 consists of 16 residues. This CDR3 reads CASSSTSGSSRNEQFF. CDR3 bases: TGTGCCAGCAGCTCCACTAGCGGATCCTCTAGGAATGAGCAGTTCTTC.

CDR3: CASSPPWGFYNEQFF. CDR3 in DNA: TGTGCCAGCAGCCCTCCATGGGGATTCTACAATGAGCAGTTCTTC. The chain links TRBV14 to TRBJ2-1; D not certain. Trimming cost V 4 bases and J 3 bases, with 13 bases left between them. The CDR3 extends over 15 amino acids. Per the germline V gene, CDR1 is SGHDN and CDR2 is FVKESK.

This clonotype was picked up many times. The V call is TRBV5-1, the J call TRBJ1-2; 10 bases line up with TRBD1. CDR1 SGHRS and CDR2 YFSETQ come from the germline V gene. The V segment lost 4 bases and the J segment 6 bases; nucleotides outside the gene matches: 6. This CDR3 has 14 amino acids. The CDR3 nucleotides read TGCGCCAGCAGCCCTGGACAGGGGGTGAATGGCTACACCTTC. Its protein product is CASSPGQGVNGYTF.

A few counts support this clonotype. This chain uses TRBV7-2 with TRBJ2-2, with a weak D call TRBD2 (5 bases). The CDR3 totals 12 residues. The germline V gene encodes CDR1 SGHTA and CDR2 FQGNSA. Trimming removed 5 bases from V and 9 bases from J, with 10 bases in between. The CDR3 spells CASSASIRELFF. CDR3 coding DNA: TGTGCCAGCAGCGCTAGCATCCGGGAGCTGTTTTTT.

In this sample, this clonotype turned up many times. The chain is built from TRBV7-9 and TRBJ2-3, with D unclear. The CDR3 is 15 amino acids. V gave up 0 bases and J gave up 0 bases, with 7 bases separating them. In germline, CDR1 is SEHNR, CDR2 FQNEAQ (reference sequence). In DNA, the CDR3 is TGTGCCAGCAGCTTAGCCGCCCCAAGCACAGATACGCAGTATTTT. Translation gives CASSLAAPSTDTQYF.